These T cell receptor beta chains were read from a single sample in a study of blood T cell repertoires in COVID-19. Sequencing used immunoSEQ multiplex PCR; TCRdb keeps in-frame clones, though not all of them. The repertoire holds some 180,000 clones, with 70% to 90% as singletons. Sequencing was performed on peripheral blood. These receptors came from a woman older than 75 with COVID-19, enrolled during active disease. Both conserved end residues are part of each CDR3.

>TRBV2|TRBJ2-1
CASRVSNEQFF
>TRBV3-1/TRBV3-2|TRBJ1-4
CASSQGGYTGINEKLFF
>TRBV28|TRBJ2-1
CASSTTTRGNEQFF
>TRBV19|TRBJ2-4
CASSIQVLAKNIQYF
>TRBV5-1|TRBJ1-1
CASSFTRENTEAFF
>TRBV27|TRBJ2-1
CASSFTGTSGRTNEQFF
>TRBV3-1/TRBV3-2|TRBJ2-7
CASSQAAGGYEQYF
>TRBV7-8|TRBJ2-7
CASRWQGSYEQYF
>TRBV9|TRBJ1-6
CASGDRGPSSPLHF
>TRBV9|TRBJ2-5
CASSVALGRGQETQYF
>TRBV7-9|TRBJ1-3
CASRQGPPSSGNTIYF
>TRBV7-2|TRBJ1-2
CASSLTLQGNDGYTF
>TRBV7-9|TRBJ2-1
CASSLEGGSNEQFF
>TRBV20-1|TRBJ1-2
CSASNYGYTF
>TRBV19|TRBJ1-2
CASSSPLQNYGYTF
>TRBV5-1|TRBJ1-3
CASRRQISSGNTIYF